This entry features one T cell receptor beta chain sequence. Its antigen is not known. This record belongs to a study of T cells in localized non-small cell lung cancer. The protocol was immunoSEQ multiplex PCR, while the TCRdb copy is restricted to in-frame clones and leaves out a portion. The data show some 41,000 clones, approximately 83% seen once. Points from the study as a whole: A median about 54 of the top 100 tumor clones appeared in adjacent lung. Higher blood T cell density tracked longer overall survival.

The starting material was PBMCs, obtained before any cancer treatment. This clonotype originated in a man between 40 and 69 years old with stage II lung adenocarcinoma.

Here the CDR3 reads CAISGLAGEEETQYF. CDR3 nucleotides: TGTGCCATTTCGGGACTAGCGGGAGAGGAGGAGACCCAGTACTTC. The chain is built from TRBV28 and TRBJ2-5; 14 bases are shared with TRBD2. This CDR3 is 15 amino acids long. Per the germline V gene, CDR1 is MDHEN and CDR2 is SYDVKM. Germline trimming cut 10 bases from V and 5 bases from J; bases unmatched to any gene: 9.